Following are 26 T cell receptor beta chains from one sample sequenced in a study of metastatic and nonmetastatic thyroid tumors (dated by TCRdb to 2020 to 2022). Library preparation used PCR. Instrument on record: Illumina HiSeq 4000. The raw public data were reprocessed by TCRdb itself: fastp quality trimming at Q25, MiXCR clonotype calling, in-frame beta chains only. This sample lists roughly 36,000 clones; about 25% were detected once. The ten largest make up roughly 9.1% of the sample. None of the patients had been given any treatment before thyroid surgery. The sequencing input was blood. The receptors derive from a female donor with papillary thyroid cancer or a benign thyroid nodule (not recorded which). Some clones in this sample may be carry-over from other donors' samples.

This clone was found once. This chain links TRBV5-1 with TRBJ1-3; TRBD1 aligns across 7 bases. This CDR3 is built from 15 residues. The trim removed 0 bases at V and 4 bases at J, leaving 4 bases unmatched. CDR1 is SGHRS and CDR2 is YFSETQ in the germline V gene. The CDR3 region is CASSLGQGRGNTIYF. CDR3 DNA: TGCGCCAGCAGCTTGGGACAGGGCAGAGGAAACACCATATATTTT.

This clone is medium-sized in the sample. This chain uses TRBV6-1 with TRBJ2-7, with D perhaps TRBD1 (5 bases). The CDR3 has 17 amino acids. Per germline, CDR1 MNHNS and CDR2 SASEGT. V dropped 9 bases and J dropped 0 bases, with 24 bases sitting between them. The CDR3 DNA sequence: TGTGCCAGTTACGGCGGCAGGGTCCAAAGCAGCTCCTACGAGCAGTACTTC. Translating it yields CASYGGRVQSSSYEQYF.

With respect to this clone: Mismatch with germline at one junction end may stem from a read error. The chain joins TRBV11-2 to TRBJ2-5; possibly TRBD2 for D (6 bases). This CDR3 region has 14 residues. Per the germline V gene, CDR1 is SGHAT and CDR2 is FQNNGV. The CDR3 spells CASCLGTSLETQYF. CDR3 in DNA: TGTGCCAGCTGCTTAGGTACTAGCTTAGAGACCCAGTACTTC.

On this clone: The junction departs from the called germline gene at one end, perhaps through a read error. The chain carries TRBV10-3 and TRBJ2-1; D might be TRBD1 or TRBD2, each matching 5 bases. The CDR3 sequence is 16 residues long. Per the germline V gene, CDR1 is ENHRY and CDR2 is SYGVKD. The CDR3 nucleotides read TGTGCCATCAGTGATACTGGGACCAGTCAAATAAATGAGAAGTTCTTC. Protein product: CAISDTGTSQINEKFF.

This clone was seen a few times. Here the CDR3 DNA reads TGTGCCAGCAGTTTGGGACAGGGCAATCAGCCCCAGCATTTT. It specifies CASSLGQGNQPQHF. The rearrangement joins TRBV12-3 or TRBV12-4 to TRBJ1-5, with 8 nucleotides matching TRBD1. V was clipped by 3 bases and J by 2 bases; unmatched bases: 0. The length of the CDR3 is 14 residues.

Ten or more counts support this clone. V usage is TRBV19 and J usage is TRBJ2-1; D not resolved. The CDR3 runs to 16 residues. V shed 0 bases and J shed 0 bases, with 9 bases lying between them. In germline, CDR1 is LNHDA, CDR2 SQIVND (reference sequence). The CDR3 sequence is CASSIDQFSSYNEQFF. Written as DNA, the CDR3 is TGTGCCAGTAGTATAGATCAGTTTAGCTCCTACAATGAGCAGTTCTTC.

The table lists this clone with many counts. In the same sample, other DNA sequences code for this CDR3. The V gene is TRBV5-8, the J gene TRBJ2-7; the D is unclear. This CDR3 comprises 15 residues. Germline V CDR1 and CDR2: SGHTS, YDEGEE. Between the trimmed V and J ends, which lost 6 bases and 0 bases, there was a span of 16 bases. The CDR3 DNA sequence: TGTGCCAGCATCTCTCGGGCCCTTAGCTCCTACGAGCAGTACTTC. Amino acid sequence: CASISRALSSYEQYF.

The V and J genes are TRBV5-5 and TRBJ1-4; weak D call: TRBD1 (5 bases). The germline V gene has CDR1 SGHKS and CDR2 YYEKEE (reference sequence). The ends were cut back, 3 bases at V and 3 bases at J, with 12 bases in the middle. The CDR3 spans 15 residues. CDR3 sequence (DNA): TGTGCCAGCAGCTCCCTGGCGGGGGCTAATGAAAAACTGTTTTTT. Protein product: CASSSLAGANEKLFF.

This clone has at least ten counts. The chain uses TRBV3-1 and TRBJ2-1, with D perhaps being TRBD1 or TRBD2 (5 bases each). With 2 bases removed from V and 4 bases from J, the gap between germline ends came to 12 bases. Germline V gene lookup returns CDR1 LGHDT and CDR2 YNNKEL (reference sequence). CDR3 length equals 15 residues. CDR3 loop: CASSQLGTRYNEQFF. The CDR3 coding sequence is TGTGCCAGCAGCCAACTGGGGACCCGATACAATGAGCAGTTCTTC.

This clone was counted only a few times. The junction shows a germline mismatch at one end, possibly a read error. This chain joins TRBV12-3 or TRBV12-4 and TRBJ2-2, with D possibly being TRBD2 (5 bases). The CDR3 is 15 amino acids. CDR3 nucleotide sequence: TGTGCCATCAGTTTAACTCCCGGGGTCACCGGGGATCTGTTTTTT. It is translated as CAISLTPGVTGDLFF.

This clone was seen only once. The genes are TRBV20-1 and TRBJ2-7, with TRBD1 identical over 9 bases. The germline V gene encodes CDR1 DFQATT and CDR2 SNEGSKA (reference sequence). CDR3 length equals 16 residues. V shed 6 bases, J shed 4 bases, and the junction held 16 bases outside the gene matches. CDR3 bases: TGCAGTGCCCAGCCCATCTACAGGGGGCTTCTTTACGAGCAGTACTTC. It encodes CSAQPIYRGLLYEQYF.

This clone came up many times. The CDR3, as DNA: TGTGCCAGCAGTCCCGGGACTGCTTGGCGCTACACCTTC. Protein: CASSPGTAWRYTF. The rearrangement links TRBV28 to TRBJ1-2; TRBD1 is a possible D gene (5 bases). Germline V gene sequence: CDR1 MDHEN, CDR2 SYDVKM. This CDR3 is built from 13 residues. V lost 5 bases to trimming and J lost 9 bases, with 16 bases between them.

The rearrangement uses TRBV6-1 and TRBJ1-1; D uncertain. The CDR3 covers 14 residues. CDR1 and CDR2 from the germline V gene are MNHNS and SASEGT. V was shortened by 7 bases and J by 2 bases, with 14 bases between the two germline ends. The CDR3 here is CASTLSVLNTEAFF. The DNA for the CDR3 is TGTGCCAGCACACTGTCGGTACTCAACACTGAAGCTTTCTTT.

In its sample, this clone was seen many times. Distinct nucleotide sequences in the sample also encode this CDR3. The CDR3 DNA sequence: TGCGCCAGCAGCCAAGATAGCTCCGGGGACACCGGGGAGCTGTTTTTT. Amino acid sequence: CASSQDSSGDTGELFF. This chain links TRBV4-3 with TRBJ2-2, with D possibly TRBD2 on 5 matching bases. Trimming took 0 bases from V and 3 from J, leaving 11 bases between them. The CDR3 has 16 amino acids. Germline assignment: CDR1 LGHNA and CDR2 YSLEER.

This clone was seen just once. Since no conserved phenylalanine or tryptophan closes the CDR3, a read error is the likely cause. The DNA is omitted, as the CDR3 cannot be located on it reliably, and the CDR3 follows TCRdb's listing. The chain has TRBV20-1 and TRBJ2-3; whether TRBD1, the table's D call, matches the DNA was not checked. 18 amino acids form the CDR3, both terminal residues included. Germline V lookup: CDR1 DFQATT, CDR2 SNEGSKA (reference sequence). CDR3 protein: CSARDTRWAATYEQYFGP.

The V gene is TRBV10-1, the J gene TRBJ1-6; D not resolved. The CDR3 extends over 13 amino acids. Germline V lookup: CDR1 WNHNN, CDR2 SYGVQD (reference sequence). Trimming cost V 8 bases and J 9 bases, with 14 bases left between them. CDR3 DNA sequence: TGCGCCAGCCGACGTGGAGGTGGTTCACCCCTCCACTTT. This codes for CASRRGGGSPLHF.

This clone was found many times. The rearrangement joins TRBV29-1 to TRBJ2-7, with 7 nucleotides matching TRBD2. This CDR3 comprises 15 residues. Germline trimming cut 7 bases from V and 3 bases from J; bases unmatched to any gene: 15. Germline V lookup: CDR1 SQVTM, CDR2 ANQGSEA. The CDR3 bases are TGCAGCGCTTCAAAGACCGGGACTACTCACTACGAGCAGTACTTC. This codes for CSASKTGTTHYEQYF.

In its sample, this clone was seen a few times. CDR3 sequence reads: CASSGNEQYF. The DNA of the CDR3 is TGTGCCAGCAGTGGTAACGAGCAGTACTTC. The chain carries TRBV2 and TRBJ2-7; D gene uncertain. CDR3 length: 10 residues. V was trimmed by 4 bases and J by 5 bases, leaving 3 bases between them. Germline values: CDR1 SNHLY, CDR2 FYNNEI.

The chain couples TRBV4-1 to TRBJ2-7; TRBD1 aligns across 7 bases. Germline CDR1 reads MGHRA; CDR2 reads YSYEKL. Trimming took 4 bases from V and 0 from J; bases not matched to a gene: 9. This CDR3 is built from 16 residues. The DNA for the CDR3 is TGCGCCAGCAGCCCCTCCCGGACAGGCCTCTCCTACGAGCAGTACTTC. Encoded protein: CASSPSRTGLSYEQYF.

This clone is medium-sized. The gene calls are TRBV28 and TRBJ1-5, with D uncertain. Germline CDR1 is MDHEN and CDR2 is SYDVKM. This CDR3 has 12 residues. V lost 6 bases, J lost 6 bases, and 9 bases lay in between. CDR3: CASRSGIQPQHF. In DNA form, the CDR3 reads TGTGCCAGCAGATCGGGTATTCAGCCCCAGCATTTT.

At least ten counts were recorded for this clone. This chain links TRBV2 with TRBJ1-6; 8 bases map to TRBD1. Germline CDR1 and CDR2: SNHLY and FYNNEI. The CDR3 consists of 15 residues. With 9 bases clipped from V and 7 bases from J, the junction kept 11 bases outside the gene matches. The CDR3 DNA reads TGTGCCAGGACCGAGGCAGGGGGCGGGAATTCACCCCTCCACTTT. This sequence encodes CARTEAGGGNSPLHF.

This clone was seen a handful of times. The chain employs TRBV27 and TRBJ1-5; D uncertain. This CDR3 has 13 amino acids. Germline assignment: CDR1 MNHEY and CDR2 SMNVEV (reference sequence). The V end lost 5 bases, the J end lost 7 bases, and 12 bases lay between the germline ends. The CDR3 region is CASSPSNSQPQHF. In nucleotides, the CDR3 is TGTGCCAGCAGTCCGTCCAATTCCCAGCCCCAGCATTTT.

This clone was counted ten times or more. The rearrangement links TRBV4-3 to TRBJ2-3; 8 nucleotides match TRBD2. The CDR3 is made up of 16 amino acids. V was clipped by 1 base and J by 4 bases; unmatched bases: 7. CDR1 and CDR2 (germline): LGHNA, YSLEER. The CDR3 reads CASSQGLSGASDTQYF. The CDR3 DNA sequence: TGCGCCAGCAGCCAAGGCCTTAGCGGGGCCTCAGATACGCAGTATTTT.

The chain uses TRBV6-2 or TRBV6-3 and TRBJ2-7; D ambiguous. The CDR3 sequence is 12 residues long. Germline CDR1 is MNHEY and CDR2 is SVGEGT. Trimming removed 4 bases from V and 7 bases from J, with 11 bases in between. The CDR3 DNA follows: TGTGCCAGCAGTTCCTTAGGCTGGGAGCAGTACTTC. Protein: CASSSLGWEQYF.

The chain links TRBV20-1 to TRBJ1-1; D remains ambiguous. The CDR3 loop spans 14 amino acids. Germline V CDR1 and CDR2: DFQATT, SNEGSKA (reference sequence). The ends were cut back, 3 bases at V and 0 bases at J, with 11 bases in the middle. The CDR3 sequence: CSASLRGLNTEAFF. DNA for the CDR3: TGCAGTGCTAGTTTACGAGGATTGAACACTGAAGCTTTCTTT.

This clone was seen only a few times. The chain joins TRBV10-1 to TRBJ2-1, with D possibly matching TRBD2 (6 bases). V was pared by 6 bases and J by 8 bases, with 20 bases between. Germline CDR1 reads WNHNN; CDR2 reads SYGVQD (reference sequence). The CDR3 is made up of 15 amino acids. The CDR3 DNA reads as TGCGCCAGCAGCCCTGGAACTAGCCCGGTCGATGAGCAGTTCTTC. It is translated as CASSPGTSPVDEQFF.